This T cell receptor (beta chain) was recorded in a study of blood T cell repertoires in COVID-19. Study-level background: The origin of the acute and convalescent COVID-19 samples was the United States, Italy and Spain.

V dropped 2 bases and J dropped 0; count of bases not matched to a gene: 13. Germline V CDR1 and CDR2: GTSNPN, SVGIG (reference sequence). The CDR3 is made up of 19 amino acids. Profiling relied on immunoSEQ multiplex PCR, and the TCRdb table lists in-frame clones only, not all of them. The repertoire consists of roughly 670,000 clones, with over 80% occurring once and the leading ten covering roughly 0.25%. The chain recombines TRBV30 with TRBJ2-6, with 7 nucleotides matching TRBD1. Sequencing was performed on peripheral blood. The clonotype was recovered from a woman between 18 and 29 years old with acute or convalescent COVID-19. CDR3 nucleotide sequence: TGTGCCTGGAGTCCCTTCACAGGGGACCTTCTCTCTGGGGCCAACGTCCTGACTTTC. Amino acids: CAWSPFTGDLLSGANVLTF.